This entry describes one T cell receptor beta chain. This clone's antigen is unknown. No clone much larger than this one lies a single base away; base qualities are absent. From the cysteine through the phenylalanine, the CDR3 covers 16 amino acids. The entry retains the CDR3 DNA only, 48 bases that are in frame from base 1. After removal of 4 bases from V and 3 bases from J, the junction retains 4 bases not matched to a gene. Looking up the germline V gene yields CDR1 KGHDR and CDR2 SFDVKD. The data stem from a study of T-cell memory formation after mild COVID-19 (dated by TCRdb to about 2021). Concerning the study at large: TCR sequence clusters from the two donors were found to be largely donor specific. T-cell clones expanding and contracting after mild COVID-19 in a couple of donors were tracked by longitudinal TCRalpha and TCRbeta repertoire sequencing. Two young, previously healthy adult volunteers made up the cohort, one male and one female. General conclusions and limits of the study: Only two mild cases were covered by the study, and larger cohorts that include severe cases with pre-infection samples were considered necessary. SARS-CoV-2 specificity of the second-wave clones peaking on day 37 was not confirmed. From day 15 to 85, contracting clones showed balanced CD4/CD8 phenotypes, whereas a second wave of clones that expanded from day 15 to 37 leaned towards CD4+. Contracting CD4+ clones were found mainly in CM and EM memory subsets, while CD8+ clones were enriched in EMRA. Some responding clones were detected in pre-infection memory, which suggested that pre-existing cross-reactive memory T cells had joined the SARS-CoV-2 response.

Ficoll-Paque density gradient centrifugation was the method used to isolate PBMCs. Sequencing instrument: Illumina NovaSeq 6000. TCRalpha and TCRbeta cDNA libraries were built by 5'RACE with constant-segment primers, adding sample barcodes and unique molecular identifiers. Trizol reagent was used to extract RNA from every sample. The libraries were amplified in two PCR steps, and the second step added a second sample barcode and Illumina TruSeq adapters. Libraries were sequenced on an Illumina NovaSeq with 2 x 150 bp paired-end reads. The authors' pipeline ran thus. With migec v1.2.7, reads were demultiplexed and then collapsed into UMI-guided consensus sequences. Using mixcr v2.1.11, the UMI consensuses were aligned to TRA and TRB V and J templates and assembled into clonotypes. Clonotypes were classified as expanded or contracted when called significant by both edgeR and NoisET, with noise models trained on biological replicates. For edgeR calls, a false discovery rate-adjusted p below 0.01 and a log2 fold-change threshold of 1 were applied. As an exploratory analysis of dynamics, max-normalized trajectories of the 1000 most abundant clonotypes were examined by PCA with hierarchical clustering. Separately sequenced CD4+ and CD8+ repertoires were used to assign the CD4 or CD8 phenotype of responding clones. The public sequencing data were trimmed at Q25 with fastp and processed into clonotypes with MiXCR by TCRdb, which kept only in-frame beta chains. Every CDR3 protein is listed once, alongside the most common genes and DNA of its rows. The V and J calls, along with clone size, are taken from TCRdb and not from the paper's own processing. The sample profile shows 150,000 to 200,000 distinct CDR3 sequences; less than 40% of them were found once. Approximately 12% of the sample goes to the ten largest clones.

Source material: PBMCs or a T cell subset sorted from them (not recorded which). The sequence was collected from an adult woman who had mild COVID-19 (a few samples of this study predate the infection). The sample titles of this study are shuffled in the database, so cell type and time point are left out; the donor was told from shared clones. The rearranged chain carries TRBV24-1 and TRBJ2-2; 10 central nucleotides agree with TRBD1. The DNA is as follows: TGTGCCACCAGTGACCCCGGGACAGGGGACACCGGGGAGCTGTTTTTT. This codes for CATSDPGTGDTGELFF.